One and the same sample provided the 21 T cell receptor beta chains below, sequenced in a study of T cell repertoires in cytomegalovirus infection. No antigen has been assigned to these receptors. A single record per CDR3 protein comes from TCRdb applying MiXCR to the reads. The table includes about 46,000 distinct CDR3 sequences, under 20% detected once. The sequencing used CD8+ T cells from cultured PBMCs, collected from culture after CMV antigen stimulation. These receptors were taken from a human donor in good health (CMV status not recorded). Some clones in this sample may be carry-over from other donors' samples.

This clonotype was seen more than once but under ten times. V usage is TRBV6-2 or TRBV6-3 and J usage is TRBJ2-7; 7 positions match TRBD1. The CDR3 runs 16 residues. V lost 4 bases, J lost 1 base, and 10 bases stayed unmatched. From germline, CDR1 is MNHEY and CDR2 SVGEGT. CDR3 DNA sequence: TGTGCCAGCAGTTCCAAGGACAGGTTTACATCCTACGAGCAGTACTTC. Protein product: CASSSKDRFTSYEQYF.

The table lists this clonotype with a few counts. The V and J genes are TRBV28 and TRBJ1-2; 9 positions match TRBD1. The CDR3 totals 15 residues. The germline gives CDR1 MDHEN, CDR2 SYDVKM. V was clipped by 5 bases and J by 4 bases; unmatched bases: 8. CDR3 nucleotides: TGTGCCAGCAGTCCACGTGACAGGGGGGGCTATGGCTACACCTTC. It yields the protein CASSPRDRGGYGYTF.

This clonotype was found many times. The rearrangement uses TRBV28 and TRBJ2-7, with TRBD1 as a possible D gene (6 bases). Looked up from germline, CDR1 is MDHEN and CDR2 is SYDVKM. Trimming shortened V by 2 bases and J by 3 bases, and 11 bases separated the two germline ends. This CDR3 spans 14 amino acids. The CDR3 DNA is TGTGCCAGCAGTTTACAGGGGACGTTCTACGAGCAGTACTTC. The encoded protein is CASSLQGTFYEQYF.

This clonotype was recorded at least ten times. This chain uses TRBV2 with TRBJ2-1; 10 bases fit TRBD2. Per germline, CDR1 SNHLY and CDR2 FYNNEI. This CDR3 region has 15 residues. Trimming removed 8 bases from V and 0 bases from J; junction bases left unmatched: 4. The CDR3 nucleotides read TGTGCCAGCGGTAGCGGGAGGAGCTCCTACAATGAGCAGTTCTTC. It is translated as CASGSGRSSYNEQFF.

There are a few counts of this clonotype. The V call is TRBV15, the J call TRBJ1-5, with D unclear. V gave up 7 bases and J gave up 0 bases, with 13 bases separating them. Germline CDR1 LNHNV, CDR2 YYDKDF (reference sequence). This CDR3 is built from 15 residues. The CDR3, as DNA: TGTGCCACCACCTTGGACCGGGATAGCAATCAGCCCCAGCATTTT. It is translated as CATTLDRDSNQPQHF.

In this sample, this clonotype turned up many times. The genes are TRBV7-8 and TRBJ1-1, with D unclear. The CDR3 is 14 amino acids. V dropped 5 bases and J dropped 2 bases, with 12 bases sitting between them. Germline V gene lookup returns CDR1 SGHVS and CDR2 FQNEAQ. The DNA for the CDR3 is TGTGCCAGCAGCCATCTCGGTGATAACACTGAAGCTTTCTTT. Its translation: CASSHLGDNTEAFF.

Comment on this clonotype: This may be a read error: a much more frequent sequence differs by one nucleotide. CDR3 amino acids: CASSLVRGANEKLIF. In nucleotides, the CDR3 is TGTGCCAGCAGCTTGGTCCGGGGTGCTAATGAAAAACTGATTTTT. This chain uses TRBV5-6 with TRBJ1-4, with D unresolved. This CDR3 has 15 amino acids. The germline V gene encodes CDR1 SGHDT and CDR2 YYEEEE.

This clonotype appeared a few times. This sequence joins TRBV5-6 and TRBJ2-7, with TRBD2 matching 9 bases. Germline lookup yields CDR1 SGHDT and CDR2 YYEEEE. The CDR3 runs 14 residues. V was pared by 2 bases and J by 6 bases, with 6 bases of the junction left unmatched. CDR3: CASSFPGLAAEQYF. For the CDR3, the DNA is TGTGCCAGCAGCTTCCCGGGACTAGCAGCCGAGCAGTACTTC.

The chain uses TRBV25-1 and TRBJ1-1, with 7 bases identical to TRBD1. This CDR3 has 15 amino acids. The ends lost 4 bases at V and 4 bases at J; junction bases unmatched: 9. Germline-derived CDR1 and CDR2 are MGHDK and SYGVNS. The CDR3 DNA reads TGTGCCAGCAGTGTCCACAGGGGCATGGGCACTGAAGCTTTCTTT. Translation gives CASSVHRGMGTEAFF. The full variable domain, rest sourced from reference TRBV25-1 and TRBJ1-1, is EADIYQTPRYLVIGTGKKITLECSQTMGHDKMYWYQQDPGMELHLIHYSYGVNSTEKGDLSSESTVSRIRTEHFPLTLESARPSHTSQYLCASSVHRGMGTEAFFGQGTRLTVV.

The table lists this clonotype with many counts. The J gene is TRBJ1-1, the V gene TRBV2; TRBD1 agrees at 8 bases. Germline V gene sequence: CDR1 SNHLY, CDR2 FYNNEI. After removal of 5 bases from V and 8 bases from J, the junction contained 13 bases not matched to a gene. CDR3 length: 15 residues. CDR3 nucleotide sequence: TGTGCCAGCAGTCAAGGACAGGGAGAACTAACCGAAGCTTTCTTT. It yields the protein CASSQGQGELTEAFF.

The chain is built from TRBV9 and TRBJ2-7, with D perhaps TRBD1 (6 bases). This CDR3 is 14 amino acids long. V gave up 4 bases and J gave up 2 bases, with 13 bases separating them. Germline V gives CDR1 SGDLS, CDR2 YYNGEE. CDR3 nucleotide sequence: TGTGCCAGCAGCCCAGGGGAGCGGACCTACGAGCAGTACTTC. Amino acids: CASSPGERTYEQYF.

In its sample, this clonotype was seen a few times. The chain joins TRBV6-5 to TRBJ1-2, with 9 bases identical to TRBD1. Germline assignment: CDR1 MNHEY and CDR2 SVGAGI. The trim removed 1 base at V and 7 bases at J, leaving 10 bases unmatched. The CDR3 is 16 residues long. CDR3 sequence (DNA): TGTGCCAGCAGTTACTACGGACAGGGGAGCGTTGGTGGCTACACCTTC. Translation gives CASSYYGQGSVGGYTF.

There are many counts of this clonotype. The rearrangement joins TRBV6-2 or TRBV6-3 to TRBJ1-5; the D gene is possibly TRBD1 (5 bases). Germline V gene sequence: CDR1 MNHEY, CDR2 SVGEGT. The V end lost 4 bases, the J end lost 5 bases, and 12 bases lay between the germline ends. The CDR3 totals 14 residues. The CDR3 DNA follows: TGTGCCAGCAGTTTTTCCGGGACCTATCAGCCCCAGCATTTT. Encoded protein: CASSFSGTYQPQHF.

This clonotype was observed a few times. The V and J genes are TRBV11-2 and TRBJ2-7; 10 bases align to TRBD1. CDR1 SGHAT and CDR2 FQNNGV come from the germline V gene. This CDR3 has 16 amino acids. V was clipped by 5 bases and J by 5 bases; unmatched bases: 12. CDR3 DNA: TGTGCCAGCAGCCGGGAATGGGGACAGGGGATCCACGAGCAGTACTTC. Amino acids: CASSREWGQGIHEQYF.

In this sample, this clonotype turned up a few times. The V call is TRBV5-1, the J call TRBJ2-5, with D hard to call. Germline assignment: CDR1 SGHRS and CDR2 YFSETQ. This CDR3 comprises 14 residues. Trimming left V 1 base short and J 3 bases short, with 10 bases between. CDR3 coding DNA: TGCGCCAGCAGCTTGCGGCGTGATGAAGAGACCCAGTACTTC. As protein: CASSLRRDEETQYF.

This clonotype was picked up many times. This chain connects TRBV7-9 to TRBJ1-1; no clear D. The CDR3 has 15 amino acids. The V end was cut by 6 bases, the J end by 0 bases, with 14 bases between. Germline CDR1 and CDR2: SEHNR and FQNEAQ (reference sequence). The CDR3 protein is CASRGSGQMNTEAFF. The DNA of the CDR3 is TGTGCCAGCAGGGGTTCTGGGCAAATGAACACTGAAGCTTTCTTT.

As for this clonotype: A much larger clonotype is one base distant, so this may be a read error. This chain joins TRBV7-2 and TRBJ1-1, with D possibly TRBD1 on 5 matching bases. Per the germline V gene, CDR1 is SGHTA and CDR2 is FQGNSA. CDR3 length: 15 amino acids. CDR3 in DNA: TGTGCCAGCAGCGCGCCCGGGACCGTGAACACTAAAGCTTTCTTT. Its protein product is CASSAPGTVNTKAFF.

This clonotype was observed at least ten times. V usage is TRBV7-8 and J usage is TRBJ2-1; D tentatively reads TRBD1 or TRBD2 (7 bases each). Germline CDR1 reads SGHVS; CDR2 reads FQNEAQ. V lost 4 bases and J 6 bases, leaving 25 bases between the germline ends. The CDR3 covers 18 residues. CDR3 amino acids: CASSSAYPGGLAGNEQFF. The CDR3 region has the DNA TGTGCCAGCAGCTCCGCTTACCCAGGGGGGTTAGCGGGCAATGAGCAGTTCTTC.

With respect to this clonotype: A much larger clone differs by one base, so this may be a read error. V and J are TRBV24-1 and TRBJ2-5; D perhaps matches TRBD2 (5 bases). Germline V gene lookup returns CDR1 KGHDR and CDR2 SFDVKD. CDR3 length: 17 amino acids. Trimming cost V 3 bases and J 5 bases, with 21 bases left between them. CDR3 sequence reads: CATSDVPGTTNEETQYF. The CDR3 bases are TGTGCCACCAGTGATGTACCGGGAACCACCAATGAGGAGACCCAGTACTTC.

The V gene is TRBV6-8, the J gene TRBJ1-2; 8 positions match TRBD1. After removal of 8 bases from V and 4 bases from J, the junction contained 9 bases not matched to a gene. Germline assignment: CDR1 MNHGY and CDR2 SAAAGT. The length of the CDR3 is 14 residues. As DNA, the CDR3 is TGTGCCAGCGGAGGGACAGGAGCTACCTATGGCTACACCTTC. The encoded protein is CASGGTGATYGYTF.

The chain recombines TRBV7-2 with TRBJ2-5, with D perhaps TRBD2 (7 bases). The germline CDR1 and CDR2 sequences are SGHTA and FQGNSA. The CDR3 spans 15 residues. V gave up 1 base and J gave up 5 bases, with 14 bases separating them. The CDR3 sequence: CASSLEFRGGETQYF. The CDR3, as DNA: TGTGCCAGCAGCTTAGAGTTCAGGGGAGGGGAGACCCAGTACTTC.